The 23 T cell receptor beta chains given below trace back to one sample, sequenced in a study of shared clonotypes between healthy human individuals. TCRdb's copy holds only in-frame clones and misses some; the assay was immunoSEQ multiplex PCR. The repertoire holds fewer than 1 million clones, with about 96% as singletons. CD45RO-negative, CCR7-positively selected cells formed the naive CD8 fraction, excluding terminally differentiated effector memory CD45RA+ cells. The source material was naive CD8+ T cells sorted from blood. Every receptor here comes from a man aged 25 to 40 in good health.

This clone occurred once. V is TRBV7-9 and J is TRBJ1-2; 10 bases fit TRBD1. With 3 bases clipped from V and 4 bases from J, the junction kept 2 bases outside the gene matches. The CDR3 has 14 residues. Germline-derived CDR1 and CDR2 are SEHNR and FQNEAQ (reference sequence). The CDR3 nucleotides read TGTGCCAGCAGCTTTGGGGACAGGGGCTATGGCTACACCTTC. It yields the protein CASSFGDRGYGYTF.

In its sample, this clone was seen once. This chain joins TRBV29-1 and TRBJ2-1, with 13 bases that match TRBD2. Germline V gives CDR1 SQVTM, CDR2 ANQGSEA. Unmatched junction bases numbered 21, after V lost 5 bases and J lost 8 bases. CDR3 length: 19 amino acids. The CDR3 sequence: CSVPGTSGIFPPFNYEQFF. In DNA form, the CDR3 reads TGCAGCGTTCCCGGGACTAGCGGGATCTTTCCCCCCTTTAATTATGAGCAGTTCTTC.

This clone came up once. J is TRBJ2-1 and V is TRBV9; 7 bases map to TRBD1. CDR1 is SGDLS and CDR2 is YYNGEE in the germline V gene. V lost 4 bases to trimming and J lost 0 bases; unmatched junction nucleotides: 10. The CDR3 extends over 17 amino acids. The CDR3 DNA reads TGTGCCAGCAGCCAACGAGAACAGGGGAGCTCCTACAATGAGCAGTTCTTC. This gives the protein CASSQREQGSSYNEQFF.

This chain links TRBV11-2 with TRBJ2-3; D is undetermined. Trimming removed 1 base from V and 4 bases from J, with 6 bases in between. There are 13 residues in the CDR3. Germline V CDR1 and CDR2: SGHAT, FQNNGV. CDR3 nucleotides: TGTGCCAGCAGCTTAGTTGGCGCAGATACGCAGTATTTT. This translates into CASSLVGADTQYF.

The rearrangement uses TRBV7-9 and TRBJ2-3, with a possible D match to TRBD2 (5 bases). The CDR3 is made up of 13 amino acids. Trimming cost V 5 bases and J 4 bases, with 10 bases left between them. Germline values: CDR1 SEHNR, CDR2 FQNEAQ (reference sequence). The CDR3 sequence: CASSREGADTQYF. CDR3 coding DNA: TGTGCCAGCAGCCGAGAGGGAGCAGATACGCAGTATTTT.

This clone was counted once. CDR3 loop: CASSQGREGLNEQYF. In DNA form, the CDR3 reads TGCGCCAGCAGCCAAGGTCGGGAGGGCCTGAACGAGCAGTACTTC. The rearrangement joins TRBV4-1 to TRBJ2-7; 8 bases are shared with TRBD2. The CDR3 runs to 15 residues. Germline CDR1 is MGHRA and CDR2 is YSYEKL. The V gene end was trimmed by 1 base and the J gene end by 5 bases; junction bases not matched to a gene: 7.

The chain couples TRBV7-3 to TRBJ1-5; D is unclear. V lost 8 bases and J 5 bases, leaving 1 base between the germline ends. Germline values: CDR1 SGHTA, CDR2 FQGTGA. This CDR3 is built from 9 residues. CDR3 in DNA: TGTGCCAGCCATCAGCCCCAGCATTTT. Residues: CASHQPQHF.

V is TRBV10-2 and J is TRBJ2-5; D gene uncertain. V lost 2 bases and J lost 3, with 4 bases in between. The CDR3 runs 12 residues. CDR1 is WSHSY, CDR2 SAAADI, per germline. CDR3: CASSEDEETQYF. In nucleotides, the CDR3 is TGCGCCAGCAGTGAGGACGAAGAGACCCAGTACTTC.

This clone was seen only once. V is TRBV5-1 and J is TRBJ2-2, with D unresolved. CDR1 is SGHRS, CDR2 YFSETQ, per germline. The CDR3 sequence is 12 residues long. The V and J ends lost 7 bases and 8 bases respectively, with 12 bases between them. CDR3 region: CASRERSGELFF. Written as DNA, the CDR3 is TGCGCCAGCCGCGAAAGAAGTGGGGAGCTGTTTTTT.

This clone occurred once. Written as DNA, the CDR3 is TGTGCCAGCAGTTTGAGAGGACTAGCGTCCTACGAGCAGTACTTC. As protein: CASSLRGLASYEQYF. The V and J genes are TRBV27 and TRBJ2-7; TRBD2 aligns across 9 bases. Germline CDR1 reads MNHEY; CDR2 reads SMNVEV (reference sequence). V lost 3 bases, J lost 1 base, and 4 bases stayed unmatched. The CDR3 loop spans 15 amino acids.

The chain has TRBV27 and TRBJ2-1, with TRBD2 identical over 10 bases. CDR1 MNHEY and CDR2 SMNVEV come from the germline V gene (reference sequence). The CDR3 covers 16 residues. V dropped 8 bases and J dropped 8; count of bases not matched to a gene: 15. The CDR3 DNA reads TGTGCCAGCCCCCTCATCCGTACTAGCGGGAACTATGAGCAGTTCTTC. Its translation is CASPLIRTSGNYEQFF.

The rearrangement links TRBV30 to TRBJ2-7, with 9 bases fitting TRBD1. The CDR3 covers 14 residues. Per the germline V gene, CDR1 is GTSNPN and CDR2 is SVGIG (reference sequence). V lost 4 bases to trimming and J lost 3 bases; unmatched junction nucleotides: 7. The CDR3 DNA sequence: TGTGCCTGGACCCGGACAGGGGCGATCTACGAGCAGTACTTC. Its protein product is CAWTRTGAIYEQYF. The variable domain in full, completed from reference TRBV30 and TRBJ2-7, reads SQTIHQWPATLVQPVGSPLSLECTVEGTSNPNLYWYRQAAGRGLQLLFYSVGIGQISSEVPQNLSASRPQDRQFILSSKKLLLSDSGFYLCAWTRTGAIYEQYFGPGTRLTVT.

This chain links TRBV7-9 with TRBJ1-1, with TRBD1 identical over 9 bases. From germline, CDR1 is SEHNR and CDR2 FQNEAQ (reference sequence). This CDR3 region has 17 residues. Unmatched junction bases numbered 13, after V lost 5 bases and J lost 3 bases. CDR3 sequence (DNA): TGTGCCAGCAGCCAGTCTCACAGGGGGCGCACGGACACTGAAGCTTTCTTT. The encoded protein is CASSQSHRGRTDTEAFF.

The chain joins TRBV27 to TRBJ2-7, with TRBD2 identical over 7 bases. The CDR3 has 13 residues. V was pared by 6 bases and J by 3 bases, with 5 bases of the junction left unmatched. Germline V lookup: CDR1 MNHEY, CDR2 SMNVEV (reference sequence). This CDR3 is CASSRGLVYEQYF. The CDR3, as DNA: TGTGCCAGCAGCAGAGGACTAGTCTACGAGCAGTACTTC.

The chain has TRBV7-8 and TRBJ2-7; TRBD2 is a possible D gene (6 bases). This CDR3 is 15 amino acids long. The ends were cut back, 3 bases at V and 6 bases at J, with 18 bases in the middle. Germline CDR1 SGHVS, CDR2 FQNEAQ. The CDR3 region has the DNA TGTGCCAGCAGCTTGAGACTTGGAGGGCCATCCGAGCAGTACTTC. Protein: CASSLRLGGPSEQYF.

V and J are TRBV6-4 and TRBJ2-1, with no clear D. The V end lost 0 bases, the J end lost 4 bases, and 4 bases lay between the germline ends. Germline CDR1 reads MRHNA; CDR2 reads SNTAGT. The CDR3 has 13 amino acids. The CDR3 DNA reads TGTGCCAGCAGTGACTCTAGATACAATGAGCAGTTCTTC. As protein: CASSDSRYNEQFF.

This chain joins TRBV27 and TRBJ2-7; no firm D call. Trimming pared 5 bases from V and 3 bases from J, leaving 11 bases between. The CDR3 is 13 residues long. The germline V gene has CDR1 MNHEY and CDR2 SMNVEV (reference sequence). CDR3 nucleotides: TGTGCCAGCAGTATCTTGACAAACTACGAGCAGTACTTC. Amino acids: CASSILTNYEQYF.

The rearrangement joins TRBV27 to TRBJ1-2, with D tentatively TRBD1 (5 bases). This CDR3 region has 15 residues. Germline V lookup: CDR1 MNHEY, CDR2 SMNVEV (reference sequence). Trimming took off 2 bases at V and 4 bases at J, with 14 bases between the two ends. The CDR3 region is CASSLTPGLSYGYTF. Written as DNA, the CDR3 is TGTGCCAGCAGTTTAACCCCGGGGCTGAGCTATGGCTACACCTTC.

The rearrangement joins TRBV19 to TRBJ2-1; 11 bases align to TRBD2. Germline CDR1 and CDR2: LNHDA and SQIVND (reference sequence). This CDR3 has 14 amino acids. Trimming took 4 bases from V and 6 from J; bases not matched to a gene: 2. The CDR3 DNA reads TGTGCCAGTAGTAGACTAGCGGGGATCAATGAGCAGTTCTTC. Translating gives CASSRLAGINEQFF.

The rearrangement links TRBV7-9 to TRBJ1-2; D might be TRBD1 (6 bases). CDR1 is SEHNR and CDR2 is FQNEAQ in the germline V gene (reference sequence). The CDR3 runs 15 residues. V dropped 5 bases and J dropped 5 bases, with 18 bases sitting between them. CDR3: CASSGYREGFYGYTF. The CDR3 nucleotides read TGTGCCAGCAGCGGTTACAGGGAGGGCTTTTATGGCTACACCTTC.

The CDR3 nucleotides are TGCGCCAGCAGCCCTACACATAGCGGGAGCTACGAGCAGTACTTC. It specifies CASSPTHSGSYEQYF. The chain recombines TRBV4-1 with TRBJ2-7; 9 bases agree with TRBD2. This CDR3 region has 15 residues. Germline V gene lookup returns CDR1 MGHRA and CDR2 YSYEKL. J was trimmed by 3 bases and V by 4 bases; bases with no gene match: 7.

This clone appeared once. The J gene is TRBJ2-1, the V gene TRBV27; the match to TRBD2 covers 9 bases. CDR1 and CDR2 from the germline V gene are MNHEY and SMNVEV (reference sequence). This CDR3 comprises 15 residues. Trimming at V came to 1 base and at J to 8 bases, leaving 6 bases not matched to a gene. The CDR3 loop is CASSLFPSGIDEQFF. The CDR3 nucleotides read TGTGCCAGCAGTTTATTTCCTAGCGGGATTGATGAGCAGTTCTTC.

The rearrangement uses TRBV28 and TRBJ1-5, with 10 bases that match TRBD1. J was trimmed by 2 bases and V by 2 bases; bases with no gene match: 6. The CDR3 contains 17 residues. Germline loops: CDR1 MDHEN, CDR2 SYDVKM. The CDR3 region is CASSLRTGGRGNQPQHF. DNA for the CDR3: TGTGCCAGCAGTTTACGGACAGGGGGACGGGGCAATCAGCCCCAGCATTTT.